This is a list of T cell receptor beta chains from one sample in a study of shared clonotypes between healthy human individuals. Sequenced by immunoSEQ multiplex PCR; TCRdb stores in-frame clones only, minus some. In the table there are 550,000 to 750,000 clones, less than 97% of which are singletons. Sequenced: naive CD8+ T cells sorted from blood. Every receptor here comes from a woman aged 25-40 years in good health. CDR3s include the opening cysteine and the closing phenylalanine or tryptophan. D genes are given only for firm matches. Expanded clones get a size class; other rows say once, few or many, or leave the size out.

-	TRBV7-9	TRBJ2-7	-	TGTGCCAGCAGCTCAAACAGGGCTCGGAACGAGCAGTACTTC	CASSSNRARNEQYF
-	TRBV7-9	TRBJ2-1	TRBD2	TGTGCCAGCAGCTTGTCTGCTAGCGGGAGTACCAATGAGCAGTTCTTC	CASSLSASGSTNEQFF
-	TRBV28	TRBJ2-2	TRBD2	TGTGCCAGCAGTTCCCCCGCTAGCGGGAGGGTCTTCACCGGGGAGCTGTTTTTT	CASSSPASGRVFTGELFF
-	TRBV7-9	TRBJ2-1	TRBD2	TGTGCCAGCACCACGACTAGCGGGATCAATGAGCAGTTCTTC	CASTTTSGINEQFF
-	TRBV30	TRBJ2-3	TRBD2	TGTGCCTGGAGTGCCCGATCTAGCGGGAGGTGGGCCACAGATACGCAGTATTTT	CAWSARSSGRWATDTQYF
-	TRBV11-1	TRBJ2-5	-	TGTGCCAGTTCGTGGCTGGGGCAAGAGACCCAGTACTTC	CASSWLGQETQYF
-	TRBV4-1	TRBJ2-7	-	TGCGCCAGCAGCCAAGATCGGCCTGCCTACGAGCAGTACTTC	CASSQDRPAYEQYF
once	TRBV9	TRBJ2-2	TRBD2	TGTGCCAGCAGCTTAGCGGGAGGAACCGGGGAGCTGTTTTTT	CASSLAGGTGELFF
-	TRBV6-6	TRBJ2-7	-	TGTGCCAGCAGTTCAGAGTGGGACACCACCTACGAGCAGTACTTC	CASSSEWDTTYEQYF
-	TRBV14	TRBJ2-5	-	TGTGCCAGCAGCCAATACGCTTTCCGGGACGTCCAAGAGACCCAGTACTTC	CASSQYAFRDVQETQYF
-	TRBV29-1	TRBJ2-1	TRBD2	TGCAGCGTTGTGCTAGCGGGAGATTACAATGAGCAGTTCTTC	CSVVLAGDYNEQFF
-	TRBV6-5	TRBJ1-2	TRBD1	TGTGCCAGCAGTTACTCGGGACAGGCGTTGGAGGGCTACACCTTC	CASSYSGQALEGYTF
-	TRBV5-4	TRBJ1-2	TRBD1	TGTGCCAGCGGATCGACAGGGGACTATGGCTACACCTTC	CASGSTGDYGYTF
-	TRBV7-2	TRBJ2-5	TRBD2	TGTGCCAGCAGCTTTGCGGGAGGGCTGGGGCAAGAGACCCAGTACTTC	CASSFAGGLGQETQYF
-	TRBV5-1	TRBJ2-3	TRBD1	TGCGCCAGCCGACAGGGGTCGCCAGATACGCAGTATTTT	CASRQGSPDTQYF
-	TRBV7-7	TRBJ2-1	TRBD2	TGTGCCAGCAGCTTAGGACCGGGACTAGCGGGAGATCAGCAGTTCTTC	CASSLGPGLAGDQQFF
-	TRBV28	TRBJ1-5	TRBD1	TGTGCCAGCAGGGCCGCCGGGACAGGGGGCAATCAGCCCCAGCATTTT	CASRAAGTGGNQPQHF